This entry concerns a single T cell receptor beta chain. This entry comes from a study of graft-versus-host responses after intestinal transplantation. The method was immunoSEQ multiplex PCR; TCRdb's version includes in-frame clones alone and lacks a portion of them. This sample has tens of thousands of clones, with roughly 90% found just once. The germline gives CDR1 SGHAT, CDR2 FQNNGV. V dropped 0 bases and J dropped 6 bases, with 3 bases sitting between them. CDR3 length: 11 amino acids. The sequenced sample was PBMCs, obtained 98 days after intestinal transplantation. The J gene is TRBJ2-7, the V gene TRBV11-2; D ambiguous. The clonotype comes from a human patient who received an intestinal transplant, so some T cells may come from the graft donor. The CDR3 sequence: CASSLEGEQYF. CDR3 coding DNA: TGTGCCAGCAGCTTAGAGGGCGAGCAGTACTTC.